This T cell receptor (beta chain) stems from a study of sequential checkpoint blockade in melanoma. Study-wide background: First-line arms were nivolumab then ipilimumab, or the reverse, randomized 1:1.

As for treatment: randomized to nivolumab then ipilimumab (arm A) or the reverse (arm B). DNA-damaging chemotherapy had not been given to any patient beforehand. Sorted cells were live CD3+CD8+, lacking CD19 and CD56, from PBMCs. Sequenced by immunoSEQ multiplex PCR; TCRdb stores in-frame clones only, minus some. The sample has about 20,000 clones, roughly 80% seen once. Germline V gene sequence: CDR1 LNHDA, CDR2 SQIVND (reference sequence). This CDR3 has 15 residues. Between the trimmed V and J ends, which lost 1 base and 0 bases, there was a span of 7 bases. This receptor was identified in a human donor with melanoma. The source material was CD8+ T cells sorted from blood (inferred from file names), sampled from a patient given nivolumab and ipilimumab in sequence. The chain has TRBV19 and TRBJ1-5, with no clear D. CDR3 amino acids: CASSIAHYSNQPQHF. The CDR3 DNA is TGTGCCAGTAGTATAGCACACTATAGCAATCAGCCCCAGCATTTT.